This TCR beta chain is drawn from a study of early T cells in non-severe SARS-CoV-2 infection (dated by TCRdb to about 2021). A note on the overall study: Because TCR sequencing relied on bulk RNA taken from unsorted whole blood, pairing of alpha and beta chains was not possible. What the research found in general, with its limitations: VDJdb matching was skewed toward anti-spike CD8 responses and likely underestimated virus-specific expansions, missing private and CD4 specificities.

V loses 5 bases of germline sequence and J loses 4 bases, and the interval between the two ends is 11 bases. The germline V gene yields SGHTA for CDR1 and FQGTGA for CDR2. The CDR3 goes from the cysteine to the phenylalanine over 13 residues. Kept here is only the CDR3 DNA, which spans 39 bases and is read in frame from base 1. The library relied on 5' RACE. The sequencer was a NextSeq 500. Unique molecular identifiers were attached to individual cDNA molecules in the TCR library protocol so that sequencing error and PCR bias could be corrected. Sequencing covered both TCR alpha and beta chains, and within each sample the abundances of alpha and beta sequences were tightly co-correlated. From the authors' description of their analysis: Decombinator V4 was used to annotate TCR sequences for V gene, J gene and CDR3. Expanded TCRs were defined as changing significantly between any two time points under a Poisson model with p below 0.0001. TCR abundances were normalised to the total number of TCRs sequenced in each sample and reported as counts per million. TRAV1-2 paired with TRAJ12, TRAJ20 or TRAJ33 defined MAIT TCRs, while TRAV10 paired with TRAJ18 defined iNKT TCRs. VDJdb, accessed 1 November 2021, was searched for CMV, EBV and SARS-CoV-2 annotated TCRs, with TCRs annotated for multiple antigens excluded. TCRdb ran its own pipeline on the public reads, namely fastp trimming at Q25 and MiXCR clone calling, and kept in-frame beta chains. Identical CDR3 protein sequences are pooled into one entry, listed with their most common genes and DNA. TCRdb assigned the V and J calls; the authors' analysis was not used. In this sample the table shows some 80,000 distinct CDR3 sequences, 9.5% to 15% of which occur a single time. Jointly, the top ten make up roughly 15% of the sample.

This clonotype has a handful of counts. There is no known antigen for this receptor. There are no base qualities to consult, and no much larger clone falls within one base. A case-control design nested within a healthcare worker cohort in London, UK, was used, with weekly nasopharyngeal swab PCR tests and blood sampling performed. Healthcare workers were recruited between 23 and 31 March 2020, during the week of the UK lockdown, and were followed weekly for up to roughly 15 weeks. Recombination connected TRBV7-3 to TRBJ2-5, with the D segment identity uncertain. The material sequenced was whole blood, taken at baseline. This sequence originates from an adult who was a healthcare worker with PCR-confirmed SARS-CoV-2 infection or an uninfected control (not recorded which). The donor label of this sample is uncertain. The DNA sequence is as follows: TGTGCCAGCAGCCAGTATCGAGCAGAGACCCAGTACTTC. Protein translation: CASSQYRAETQYF.